The 3 T cell receptor beta chains below all came from one sample that was sequenced in a study of blood T cell repertoires in COVID-19 (TCRdb year 2020). Libraries came from the immunoSEQ multiplex PCR assay. Entries here come from immuneACCESS through TCRdb and include only in-frame sequences with V and J called. Some clones fail to appear in such tables; in the studies checked, an unresolved V gene covers under half of the shortfall, and the cause of the remainder is unknown. This sample lists around 220,000 clones; 85% to 95% were detected once. Approximately 2% of the sample goes to the ten largest clones. Sample: PBMCs or T cells enriched from blood (not recorded which). Receptors were obtained from a woman aged 18 to 35 who had recovered from COVID-19.

The gene calls are TRBV7-8 and TRBJ1-2; D unclear. V dropped 1 base and J dropped 8 bases, with 17 bases sitting between them. CDR1 is SGHVS and CDR2 is FQNEAQ in the germline V gene. There are 15 residues in the CDR3. As DNA, the CDR3 is TGTGCCAGCAGCTTAGAGGCAAAACCCGCGGGAGGCTACACCTTC. This codes for CASSLEAKPAGGYTF.

This clone was detected only once. The chain employs TRBV5-4 and TRBJ2-1, with 7 bases that match TRBD2. The V gene end was trimmed by 4 bases and the J gene end by 6 bases; junction bases not matched to a gene: 10. The germline V gene has CDR1 SGHNT and CDR2 YYREEE (reference sequence). CDR3 length: 15 amino acids. CDR3 nucleotide sequence: TGTGCCAGCAGCCGAAGCGGGATAGAGAGCAATGAGCAGTTCTTC. This encodes CASSRSGIESNEQFF.

The rearrangement joins TRBV7-8 to TRBJ2-7; 8 bases agree with TRBD1. The trim removed 6 bases at V and 2 bases at J, leaving 9 bases unmatched. The CDR3 sequence is 15 residues long. The V gene's germline CDR1 is SGHVS and CDR2 FQNEAQ. CDR3 DNA: TGTGCCAGCAGACCCGGCAGGACAGGGCCCTACGAGCAGTACTTC. As protein: CASRPGRTGPYEQYF.